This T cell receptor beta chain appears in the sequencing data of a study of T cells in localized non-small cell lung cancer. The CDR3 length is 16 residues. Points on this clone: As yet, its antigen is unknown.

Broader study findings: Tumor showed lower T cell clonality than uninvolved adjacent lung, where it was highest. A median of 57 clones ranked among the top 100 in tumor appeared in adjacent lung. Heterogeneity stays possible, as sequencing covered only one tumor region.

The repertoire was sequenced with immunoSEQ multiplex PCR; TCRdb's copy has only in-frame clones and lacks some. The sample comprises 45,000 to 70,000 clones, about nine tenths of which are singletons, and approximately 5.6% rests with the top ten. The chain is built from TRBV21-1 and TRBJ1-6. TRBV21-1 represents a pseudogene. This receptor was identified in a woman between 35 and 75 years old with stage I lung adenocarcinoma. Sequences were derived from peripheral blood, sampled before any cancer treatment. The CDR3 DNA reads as TGTGCCAGCAGCAAGCGGGGACCGATCAATAATTCACCCCTCCACTTT. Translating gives CASSKRGPINNSPLHF.